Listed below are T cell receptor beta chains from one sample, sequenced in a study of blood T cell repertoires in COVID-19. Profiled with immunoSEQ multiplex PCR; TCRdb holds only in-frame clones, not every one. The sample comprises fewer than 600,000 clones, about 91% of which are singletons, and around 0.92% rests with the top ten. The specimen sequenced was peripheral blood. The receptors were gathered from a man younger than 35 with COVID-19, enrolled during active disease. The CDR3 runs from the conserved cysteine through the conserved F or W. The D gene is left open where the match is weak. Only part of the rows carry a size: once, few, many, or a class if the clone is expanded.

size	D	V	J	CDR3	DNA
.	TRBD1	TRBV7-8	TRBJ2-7	CASSPLGRGPHEQYF	TGTGCCAGCAGCCCTCTGGGTAGGGGGCCGCACGAGCAGTACTTC
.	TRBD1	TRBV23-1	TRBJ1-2	CASSHVWRDSDYGYTF	TGCGCCAGCAGTCATGTATGGCGGGACAGTGACTATGGCTACACCTTC
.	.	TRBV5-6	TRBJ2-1	CASSQTSGRLVSYNEQFF	TGTGCCAGCAGCCAGACGTCGGGGAGACTAGTATCCTACAATGAGCAGTTCTTC
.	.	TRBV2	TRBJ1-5	CASSVGREDQPQHF	TGTGCCAGCAGTGTTGGGAGGGAGGATCAGCCCCAGCATTTT
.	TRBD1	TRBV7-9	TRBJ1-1	CASSLEGTVNTEAFF	TGTGCCAGCAGCTTAGAAGGGACAGTGAACACTGAAGCTTTCTTT
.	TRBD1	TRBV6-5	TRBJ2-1	CASSPDRGPKNEQFF	TGTGCCAGCAGTCCCGACAGGGGGCCAAAGAATGAGCAGTTCTTC
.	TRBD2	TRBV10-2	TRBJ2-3	CASKDSGADTQYF	TGCGCCAGCAAAGATAGCGGGGCAGATACGCAGTATTTT
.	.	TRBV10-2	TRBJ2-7	CASSEGNGVPYEQYF	TGCGCCAGCAGTGAGGGTAACGGTGTCCCCTACGAGCAGTACTTC
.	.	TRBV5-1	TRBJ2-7	CASSLPTGIEQYF	TGCGCCAGCAGCTTGCCCACAGGGATCGAGCAGTACTTC
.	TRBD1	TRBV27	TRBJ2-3	CASRFRGDSGGGTDTQYF	TGTGCCAGCAGATTCAGGGGGGATTCAGGGGGCGGCACAGATACGCAGTATTTT
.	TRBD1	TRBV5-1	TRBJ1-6	CASSSGTGVSHSPLHF	TGCGCCAGCAGCTCCGGGACAGGGGTCTCTCATTCACCCCTCCACTTT
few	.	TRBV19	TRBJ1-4	CASSMNWTPGEKLFF	TGTGCCAGTAGTATGAATTGGACACCCGGGGAAAAACTGTTTTTT
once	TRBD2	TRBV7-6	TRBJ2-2	CASSLASGRASKELFF	TGTGCCAGCAGCTTAGCGAGCGGGAGGGCCTCGAAGGAGCTGTTTTTT
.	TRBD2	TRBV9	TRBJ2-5	CASSTQLAGGQETQYF	TGTGCCAGCAGCACCCAATTAGCGGGGGGCCAAGAGACCCAGTACTTC
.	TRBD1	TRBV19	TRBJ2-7	CASSLQTGMVEQYF	TGTGCCAGTAGTCTACAGACAGGGATGGTCGAGCAGTACTTC
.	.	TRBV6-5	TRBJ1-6	CASMKKRGTHSPLHF	TGTGCCAGCATGAAAAAGCGGGGGACACATTCACCCCTCCACTTT
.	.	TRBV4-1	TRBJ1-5	CASSQSWTPPNQPQHF	TGCGCCAGCAGCCAATCATGGACACCGCCCAATCAGCCCCAGCATTTT
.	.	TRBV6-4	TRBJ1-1	CASSIQTNTEAFF	TGTGCCAGCAGTATACAGACGAACACTGAAGCTTTCTTT
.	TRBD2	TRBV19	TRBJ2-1	CASRLAGVENEQFF	TGTGCCAGTAGGTTAGCGGGGGTGGAGAATGAGCAGTTCTTC
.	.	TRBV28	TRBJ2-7	CASIDLDRSYEQYF	TGTGCCAGCATCGACCTAGACAGGAGTTACGAGCAGTACTTC
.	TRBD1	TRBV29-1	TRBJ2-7	CSVERGQGRQQYF	TGCAGCGTTGAAAGAGGACAGGGCCGACAGCAGTACTTC
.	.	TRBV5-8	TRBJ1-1	CASSSTGQTWNTEAFF	TGTGCCAGCAGCTCGACCGGACAGACTTGGAACACTGAAGCTTTCTTT
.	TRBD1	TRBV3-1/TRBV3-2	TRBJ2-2	CASSHIQGAVGELFF	TGTGCCAGCAGCCACATTCAGGGGGCCGTCGGGGAGCTGTTTTTT
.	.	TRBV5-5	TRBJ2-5	CASSFWTEKETQYF	TGTGCCAGCAGCTTCTGGACAGAGAAAGAGACCCAGTACTTC
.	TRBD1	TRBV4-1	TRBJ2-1	CASSQGRQGRRAYNEQFF	TGCGCCAGCAGCCAAGGCCGACAGGGACGTAGGGCCTACAATGAGCAGTTCTTC
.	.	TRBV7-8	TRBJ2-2	CASSILNTGELFF	TGTGCCAGCAGCATTCTGAACACCGGGGAGCTGTTTTTT
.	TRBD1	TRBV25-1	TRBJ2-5	CASSEDRDETQYF	TGTGCCAGCAGTGAAGACAGGGATGAGACCCAGTACTTC
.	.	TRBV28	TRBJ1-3	CASRSGISGNTIYF	TGTGCCAGCAGGTCAGGTATCTCTGGAAACACCATATATTTT
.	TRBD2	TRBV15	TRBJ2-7	CATSSGLEYYEQYF	TGTGCCACCAGCTCGGGACTAGAATACTACGAGCAGTACTTC
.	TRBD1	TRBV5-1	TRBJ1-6	CASSPDRGSNSPLHF	TGCGCCAGCAGCCCGGACAGGGGAAGCAATTCACCCCTCCACTTT
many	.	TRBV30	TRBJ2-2	CAWSGGRGSGELFF	TGTGCCTGGAGTGGGGGGAGGGGGTCCGGGGAGCTGTTTTTT